This T cell receptor beta chain appears in the sequencing data of a study of blood T cells in healthy people across ages. A second PCR of roughly 7 to 11 cycles used a sample-barcoded 5' primer and a J-beta primer mix. A single record per CDR3 protein comes from TCRdb applying MiXCR to the 5' RACE reads. The sample contains more than 900,000 distinct CDR3 sequences, almost 30% of which appear only once. CDR1 is SGHRS and CDR2 is YFSETQ in the germline V gene. This CDR3 comprises 14 residues. Losses at the gene ends were 5 bases for V and 3 bases for J; bases not matched to a gene: 4. These data also featured in a second study, about T cells of mothers and their children.

The chain uses TRBV5-1 and TRBJ2-4, with 8 bases aligning to TRBD2. The material sequenced was blood. The TCR was taken from a woman in her 40s in good health. CDR3 in DNA: TGCGCCAGCAGGCTCGCGGGGGGCAAAAACATTCAGTACTTC. As protein: CASRLAGGKNIQYF. Together with reference TRBV5-1 and TRBJ2-4, the CDR3 gives the full variable domain: KAGVTQTPRYLIKTRGQQVTLSCSPISGHRSVSWYQQTPGQGLQFLFEYFSETQRNKGNFPGRFSGRQFSNSRSEMNVSTLELGDSALYLCASRLAGGKNIQYFGAGTRLSVL.